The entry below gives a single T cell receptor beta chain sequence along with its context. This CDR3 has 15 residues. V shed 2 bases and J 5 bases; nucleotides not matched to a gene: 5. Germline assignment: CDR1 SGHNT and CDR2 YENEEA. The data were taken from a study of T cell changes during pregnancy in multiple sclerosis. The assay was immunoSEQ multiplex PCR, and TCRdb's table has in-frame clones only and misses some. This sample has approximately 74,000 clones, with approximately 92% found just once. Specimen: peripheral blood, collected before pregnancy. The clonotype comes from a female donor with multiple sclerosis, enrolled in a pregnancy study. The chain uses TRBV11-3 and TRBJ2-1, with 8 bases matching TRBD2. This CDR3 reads CASSLFREGHNEQFF. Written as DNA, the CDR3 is TGTGCCAGCAGCTTATTCCGGGAGGGGCACAATGAGCAGTTCTTC.